These T cell receptor beta chains were read from a single sample in a study of blood T cell repertoires in COVID-19. Assay: immunoSEQ multiplex PCR; the TCRdb copy retains only in-frame clones and omits some. The sample lists 150,000 to 200,000 clones; about three quarters were seen once. Source material: peripheral blood. These receptors originate from a woman between 70 and 85 years old with acute or convalescent COVID-19. Each CDR3 is given with its conserved first and last residue. The order of the fields is V gene, clone size, D gene, J gene, CDR3 DNA, CDR3 protein. D genes are given only for firm matches. Size is stated for part of the rows, as once, few or many counts, or as a class when the clone is expanded.

>TRBV5-8|-|-|TRBJ2-3
TGTGCCAGCAGCTTGCGACGTACAGGACGGGCCACAGATACGCAGTATTTT
CASSLRRTGRATDTQYF
>TRBV15|few|-|TRBJ2-1
TGTGCCACCAGCAGGACGACAGCTTACAATGAGCAGTTCTTC
CATSRTTAYNEQFF
>TRBV2|few|-|TRBJ2-2
TGTGCCAGCAGTGAAAAGCAGACAGGGAACACCGGGGAGCTGTTTTTT
CASSEKQTGNTGELFF
>TRBV19|-|-|TRBJ1-5
TGTGCCAGACACGCAATAGGGGTCTCCAGCTTGCATCAGCCCCAGCATTTT
CARHAIGVSSLHQPQHF
>TRBV19|-|-|TRBJ2-2
TGTGCCAGTACCAGAGGCCCCACCCTACTCGGGGAGCTGTTTTTT
CASTRGPTLLGELFF
>TRBV5-1|once|-|TRBJ2-7
TGCGCCAGCAGCAGGACGGGGGAGACCTACGAGCAGTACTTC
CASSRTGETYEQYF
>TRBV5-4|-|-|TRBJ1-4
TGTGCCAGCAGCTTGGGGGCAGGGGAAAATGAAAAACTGTTTTTT
CASSLGAGENEKLFF
>TRBV6-5|-|-|TRBJ2-7
TGTGCCAGCAGTCGGGGTACGGGACAAAGCTACGAGCAGTACTTC
CASSRGTGQSYEQYF
>TRBV2|-|TRBD2|TRBJ2-1
TGTGCCAGCAGTGGGACTAGCAGCCTCATTGAGCAGTTCTTC
CASSGTSSLIEQFF
>TRBV5-4|-|-|TRBJ1-2
TGTGCCAGCAGCCCCACAGGTGATGCTAACTATGGCTACACCTTC
CASSPTGDANYGYTF
>TRBV10-2|-|TRBD2|TRBJ2-7
TGCGCCAGCAGTAGTGAATTTGGGCTAGCGGGAATGGACGAGCAGTACTTC
CASSSEFGLAGMDEQYF
>TRBV5-1|-|TRBD1|TRBJ1-3
TGCGCCAGCAGCTTGGACGGGACAGGTGAAAACACCATATATTTT
CASSLDGTGENTIYF
>TRBV5-4|-|TRBD1|TRBJ1-6
TGTGCCAGCAGCTTGGCATCGGACAGGGATTCACCCCTCCACTTT
CASSLASDRDSPLHF
>TRBV24-1|-|TRBD1|TRBJ2-1
TGTGCCACCAGTGATCGCCGGGACAGGACCTACAATGAGCAGTTCTTC
CATSDRRDRTYNEQFF
>TRBV5-5|once|-|TRBJ2-5
TGTGCCAGCAGCCTGGGGGGGCTCCGGGACACATACCCTCAAGAGACCCAGTACTTC
CASSLGGLRDTYPQETQYF
>TRBV2|-|TRBD1|TRBJ2-5
TGTGCCAGCAGGATACAGGGGGTTCGAGAGACCCAGTACTTC
CASRIQGVRETQYF
>TRBV5-6|-|-|TRBJ2-7
TGTGCCAGCAGCTTGGGAGGGACCTACGAGCAGTACTTC
CASSLGGTYEQYF
>TRBV4-1|once|TRBD1|TRBJ2-2
TGCGCCAGCAGCCAAGAAGGGACAGGGAGGGCCGGGGAGCTGTTTTTT
CASSQEGTGRAGELFF
>TRBV5-4|-|-|TRBJ2-5
TGTGCCAGCAGCTCACAGGGAGTACAAGAGACCCAGTACTTC
CASSSQGVQETQYF
>TRBV5-1|-|-|TRBJ2-3
TGCGCCAGCAGCCCCGGCTCGGCGGGCAATCAGCCCCAGTATTTT
CASSPGSAGNQPQYF
>TRBV7-2|-|-|TRBJ2-1
TGTGCCAGCAGCTTGGGGACACAAAGCTACAATGAGCAGTTCTTC
CASSLGTQSYNEQFF
>TRBV11-2|-|-|TRBJ2-7
TGTGCCAGCAGCCATCTGGGTAGCGAGAACGGTTACGAGCAGTACTTC
CASSHLGSENGYEQYF
>TRBV9|-|TRBD2|TRBJ2-7
TGTGCCAGCAGCGTGGGGGGAGCGGGAGGGTACGAGCAGTACTTC
CASSVGGAGGYEQYF
>TRBV15|many|-|TRBJ2-5
TGTGCCACCAGCCTAGACGGACTGAAAGAGACCCAGTACTTC
CATSLDGLKETQYF
>TRBV6-5|-|TRBD1|TRBJ2-7
TGTGCCAGCAGTTTCCAGGGGGCCCCTTCCGAGCAGTACTTC
CASSFQGAPSEQYF
>TRBV6-5|-|TRBD1|TRBJ1-3
TGTGCCAGCAGACCGACAGGGTTTGGAAACACCATATATTTT
CASRPTGFGNTIYF
>TRBV7-3|-|-|TRBJ2-2
TGTGCCAGCAGCTTAGATTCTGGTCTAGGAGCCGGGGAGCTGTTTTTT
CASSLDSGLGAGELFF
>TRBV6-5|-|-|TRBJ2-1
TGTGCCAGCAGGCGGGGCGCAGGTCATGAGCAGTTCTTC
CASRRGAGHEQFF
>TRBV5-1|-|TRBD1|TRBJ2-2
TGCGCCAGCAGCTTGGCTGTAGGGACAGTGAACACCGGGGAGCTGTTTTTT
CASSLAVGTVNTGELFF
>TRBV28|-|-|TRBJ1-2
TGTGCCAGCATGGACAGAGGCTATGGCTACACCTTC
CASMDRGYGYTF
>TRBV2|-|TRBD2|TRBJ2-3
TGTGCCAGCAGGGGGACTAGCGGCACAGATACGCAGTATTTT
CASRGTSGTDTQYF
>TRBV5-4|-|-|TRBJ1-2
TGTGCCAGCAGCTTGAAAGGGGTGGATGGCTACACCTTC
CASSLKGVDGYTF
>TRBV10-3|once|-|TRBJ1-1
TGTGCCTCGGCCCCGGGGGGGTCGGGTGAAGCTTTCTTT
CASAPGGSGEAFF
>TRBV5-4|few|TRBD2|TRBJ2-5
TGTGCCAGCAGCTCCCGTTCTGGAACGGGAGGTGAGACCCAGTACTTC
CASSSRSGTGGETQYF
>TRBV7-3|-|-|TRBJ2-3
TGTGCCAGCAGCTGGGCCAGCGGGAGCACAGATACGCAGTATTTT
CASSWASGSTDTQYF
>TRBV19|-|-|TRBJ2-7
TGTGCCAGTAGACCTGGACAGACCTACGAGCAGTACTTC
CASRPGQTYEQYF
>TRBV7-9|-|-|TRBJ1-6
TGTGCCAGCAGCTTTCGGGATACAGGGATTTCACCCCTCCACTTT
CASSFRDTGISPLHF
>TRBV2|-|-|TRBJ2-3
TGTGCCAGCAAGGGGCAACCATCTAGCACAGATACGCAGTATTTT
CASKGQPSSTDTQYF
>TRBV6-5|-|TRBD2|TRBJ2-7
TGTGCCAGCATTTCCCCTAGCGGGAGTTACGAGCAGTACTTC
CASISPSGSYEQYF